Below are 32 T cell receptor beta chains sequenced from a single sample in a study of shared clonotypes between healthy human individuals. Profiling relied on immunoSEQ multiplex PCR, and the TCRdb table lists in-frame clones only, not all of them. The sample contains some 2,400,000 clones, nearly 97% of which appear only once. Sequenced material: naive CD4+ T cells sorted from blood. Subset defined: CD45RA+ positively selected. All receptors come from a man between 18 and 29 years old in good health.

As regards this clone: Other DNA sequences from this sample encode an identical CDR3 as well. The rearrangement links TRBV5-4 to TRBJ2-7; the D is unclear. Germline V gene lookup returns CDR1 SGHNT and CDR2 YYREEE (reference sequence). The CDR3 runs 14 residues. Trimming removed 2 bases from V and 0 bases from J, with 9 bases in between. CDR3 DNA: TGTGCCAGCAGCTTAGGTCAGAGCTCCTACGAGCAGTACTTC. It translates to CASSLGQSSYEQYF. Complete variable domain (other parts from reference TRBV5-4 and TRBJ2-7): ETGVTQSPTHLIKTRGQQVTLRCSSQSGHNTVSWYQQALGQGPQFIFQYYREEENGRGNFPPRFSGLQFPNYSSELNVNALELDDSALYLCASSLGQSSYEQYFGPGTRLTVT.

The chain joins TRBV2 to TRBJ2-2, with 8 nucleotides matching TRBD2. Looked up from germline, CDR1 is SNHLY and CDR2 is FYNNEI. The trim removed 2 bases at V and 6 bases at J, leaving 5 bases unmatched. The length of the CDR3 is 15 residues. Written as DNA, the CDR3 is TGTGCCAGCAGTGAAAGCGGACTAGCCCCCGGGGAGCTGTTTTTT. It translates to CASSESGLAPGELFF.

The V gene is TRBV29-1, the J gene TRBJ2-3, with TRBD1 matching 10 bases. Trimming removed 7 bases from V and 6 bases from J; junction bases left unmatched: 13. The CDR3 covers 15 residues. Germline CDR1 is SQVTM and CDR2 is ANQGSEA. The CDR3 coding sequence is TGCAGCGCAAGGCCCGAGGACAGGGGGAGGGATACGCAGTATTTT. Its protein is CSARPEDRGRDTQYF.

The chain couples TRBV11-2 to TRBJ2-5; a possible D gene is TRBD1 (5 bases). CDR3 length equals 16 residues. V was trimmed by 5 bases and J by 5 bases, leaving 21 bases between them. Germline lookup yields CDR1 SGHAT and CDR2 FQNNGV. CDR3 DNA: TGTGCCAGCAGCCCACTGGTAGGGTTAAGGGGCGAGACCCAGTACTTC. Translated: CASSPLVGLRGETQYF. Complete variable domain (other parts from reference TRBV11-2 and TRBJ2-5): EAGVAQSPRYKIIEKRQSVAFWCNPISGHATLYWYQQILGQGPKLLIQFQNNGVVDDSQLPKDRFSAERLKGVDSTLKIQPAKLEDSAVYLCASSPLVGLRGETQYFGPGTRLLVL.

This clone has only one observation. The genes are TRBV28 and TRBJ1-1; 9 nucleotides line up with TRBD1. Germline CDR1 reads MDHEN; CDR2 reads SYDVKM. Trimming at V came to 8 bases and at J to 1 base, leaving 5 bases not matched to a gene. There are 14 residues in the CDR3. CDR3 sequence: CASAATGGNTEAFF. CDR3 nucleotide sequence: TGTGCCAGCGCCGCGACAGGGGGGAACACTGAAGCTTTCTTT.

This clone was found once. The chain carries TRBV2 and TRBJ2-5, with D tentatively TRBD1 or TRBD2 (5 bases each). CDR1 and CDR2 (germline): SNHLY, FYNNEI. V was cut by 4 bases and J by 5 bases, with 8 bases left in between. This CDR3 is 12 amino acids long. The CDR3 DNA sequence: TGTGCCAGCAGTGGGGGGTCGGAGACCCAGTACTTC. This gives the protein CASSGGSETQYF.

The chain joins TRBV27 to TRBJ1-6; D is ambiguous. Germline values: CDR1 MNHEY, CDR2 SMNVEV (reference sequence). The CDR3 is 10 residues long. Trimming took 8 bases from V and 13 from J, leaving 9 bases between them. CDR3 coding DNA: TGTGCCAGCTGCGGGTCCCCCCTCCACTTT. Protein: CASCGSPLHF.

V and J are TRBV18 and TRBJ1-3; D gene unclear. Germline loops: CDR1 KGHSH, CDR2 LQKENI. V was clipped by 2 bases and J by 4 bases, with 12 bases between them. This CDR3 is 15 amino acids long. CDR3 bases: TGTGCCAGCTCACCATTCGAAAGTTGGGGAAACACCATATATTTT. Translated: CASSPFESWGNTIYF.

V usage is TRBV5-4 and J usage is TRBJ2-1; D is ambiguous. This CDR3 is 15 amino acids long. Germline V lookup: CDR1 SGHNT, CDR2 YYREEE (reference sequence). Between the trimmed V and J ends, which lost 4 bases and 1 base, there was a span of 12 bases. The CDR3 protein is CASSLDLPSYNEQFF. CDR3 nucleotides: TGTGCCAGCAGCCTCGACCTTCCGTCCTACAATGAGCAGTTCTTC. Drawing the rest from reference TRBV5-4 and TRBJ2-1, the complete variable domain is ETGVTQSPTHLIKTRGQQVTLRCSSQSGHNTVSWYQQALGQGPQFIFQYYREEENGRGNFPPRFSGLQFPNYSSELNVNALELDDSALYLCASSLDLPSYNEQFFGPGTRLTVL.

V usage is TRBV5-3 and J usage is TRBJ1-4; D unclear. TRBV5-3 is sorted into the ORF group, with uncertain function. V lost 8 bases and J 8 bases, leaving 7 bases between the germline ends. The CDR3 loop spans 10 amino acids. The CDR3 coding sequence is TGTGCCAGCTCGACCGAAAAACTGTTTTTT. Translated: CASSTEKLFF.

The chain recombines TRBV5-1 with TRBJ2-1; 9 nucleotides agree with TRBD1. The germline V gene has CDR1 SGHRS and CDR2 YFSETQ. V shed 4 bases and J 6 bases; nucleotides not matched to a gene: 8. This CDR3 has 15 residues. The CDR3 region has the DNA TGCGCCAGCAGCAGGGACAGGGCGTCGATCAATGAGCAGTTCTTC. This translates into CASSRDRASINEQFF.

CDR3: CASSLFFLEAQYF. In nucleotides, the CDR3 is TGTGCCAGCAGTTTGTTCTTTCTCGAGGCCCAGTACTTC. The J gene is TRBJ2-5, the V gene TRBV6-5; D remains unclear. V was shortened by 4 bases and J by 9 bases, with 15 bases between the two germline ends. Germline V gene lookup returns CDR1 MNHEY and CDR2 SVGAGI. CDR3 size: 13 residues.

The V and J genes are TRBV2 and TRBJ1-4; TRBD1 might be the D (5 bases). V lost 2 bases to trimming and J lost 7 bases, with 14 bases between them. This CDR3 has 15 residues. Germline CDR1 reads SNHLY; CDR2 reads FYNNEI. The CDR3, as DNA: TGTGCCAGCAGTGAAAGGGGTGCCCCCATTGAAAAACTGTTTTTT. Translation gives CASSERGAPIEKLFF. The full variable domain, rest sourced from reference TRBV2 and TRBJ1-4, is EPEVTQTPSHQVTQMGQEVILRCVPISNHLYFYWYRQILGQKVEFLVSFYNNEISEKSEIFDDQFSVERPDGSNFTLKIRSTKLEDSAMYFCASSERGAPIEKLFFGSGTQLSVL.

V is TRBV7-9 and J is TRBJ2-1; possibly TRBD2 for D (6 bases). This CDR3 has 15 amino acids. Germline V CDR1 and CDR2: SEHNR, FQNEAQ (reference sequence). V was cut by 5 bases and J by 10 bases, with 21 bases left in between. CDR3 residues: CASSATGTVIGEQFF. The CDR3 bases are TGTGCCAGCAGCGCCACCGGGACTGTTATAGGGGAGCAGTTCTTC.

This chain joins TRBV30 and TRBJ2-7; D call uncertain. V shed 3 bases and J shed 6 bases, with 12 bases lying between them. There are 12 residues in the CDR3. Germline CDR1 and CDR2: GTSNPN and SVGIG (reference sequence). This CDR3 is CAWSDIRGEQYF. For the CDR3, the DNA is TGTGCCTGGAGCGACATACGTGGCGAGCAGTACTTC.

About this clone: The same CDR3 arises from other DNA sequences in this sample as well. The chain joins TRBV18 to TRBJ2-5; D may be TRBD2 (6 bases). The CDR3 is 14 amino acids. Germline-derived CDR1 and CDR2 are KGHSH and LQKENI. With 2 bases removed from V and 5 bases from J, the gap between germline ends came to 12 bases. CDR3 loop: CASSPLAVGETQYF. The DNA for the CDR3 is TGTGCCAGCTCACCATTAGCGGTCGGGGAGACCCAGTACTTC.

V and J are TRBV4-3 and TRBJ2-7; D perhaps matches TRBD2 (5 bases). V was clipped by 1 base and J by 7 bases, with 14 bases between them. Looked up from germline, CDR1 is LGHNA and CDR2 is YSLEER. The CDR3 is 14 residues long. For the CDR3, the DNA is TGCGCCAGCAGCCAAGGCGGCGGAGGTATGGAGCAGTACTTC. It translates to CASSQGGGGMEQYF.

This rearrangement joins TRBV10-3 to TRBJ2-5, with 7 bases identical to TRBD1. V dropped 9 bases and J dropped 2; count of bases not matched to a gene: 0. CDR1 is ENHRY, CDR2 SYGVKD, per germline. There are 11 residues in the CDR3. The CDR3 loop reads CAMGQQETQYF. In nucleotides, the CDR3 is TGTGCCATGGGACAGCAAGAGACCCAGTACTTC.

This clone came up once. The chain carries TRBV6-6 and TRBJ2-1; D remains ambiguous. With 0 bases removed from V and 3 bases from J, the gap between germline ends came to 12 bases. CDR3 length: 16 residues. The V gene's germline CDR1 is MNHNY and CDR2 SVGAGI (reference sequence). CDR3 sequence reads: CASSYSAGGFYNEQFF. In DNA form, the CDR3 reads TGTGCCAGCAGTTACTCGGCAGGTGGATTCTACAATGAGCAGTTCTTC.

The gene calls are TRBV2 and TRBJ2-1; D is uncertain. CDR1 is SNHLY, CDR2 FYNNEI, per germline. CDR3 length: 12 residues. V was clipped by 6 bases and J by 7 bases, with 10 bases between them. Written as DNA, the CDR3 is TGTGCCAGCAGGCTGAACGCAAATGAGCAGTTCTTC. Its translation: CASRLNANEQFF.

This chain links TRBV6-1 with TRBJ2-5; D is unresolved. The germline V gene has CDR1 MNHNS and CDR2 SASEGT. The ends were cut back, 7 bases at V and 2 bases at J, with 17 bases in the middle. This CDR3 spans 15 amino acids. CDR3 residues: CASTMNSGGQETQYF. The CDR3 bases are TGTGCCAGCACGATGAATTCCGGCGGTCAAGAGACCCAGTACTTC.

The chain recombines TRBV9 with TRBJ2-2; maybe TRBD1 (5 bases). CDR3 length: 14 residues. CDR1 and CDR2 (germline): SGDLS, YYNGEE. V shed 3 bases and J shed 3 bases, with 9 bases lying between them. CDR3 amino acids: CASSAGIYTGELFF. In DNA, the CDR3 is TGTGCCAGCAGCGCAGGGATTTACACCGGGGAGCTGTTTTTT.

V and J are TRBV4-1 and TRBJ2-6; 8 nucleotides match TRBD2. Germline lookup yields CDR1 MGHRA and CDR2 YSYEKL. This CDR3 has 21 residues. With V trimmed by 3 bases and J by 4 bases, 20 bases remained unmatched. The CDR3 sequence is CASSHSTLGGSGGVGANVLTF. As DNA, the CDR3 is TGCGCCAGCAGCCACTCAACCCTCGGGGGGAGCGGGGGAGTCGGGGCCAACGTCCTGACTTTC.

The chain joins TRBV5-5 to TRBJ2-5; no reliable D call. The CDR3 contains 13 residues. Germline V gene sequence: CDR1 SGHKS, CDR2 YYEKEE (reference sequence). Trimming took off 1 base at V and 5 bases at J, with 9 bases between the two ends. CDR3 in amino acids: CASSLLGRETQYF. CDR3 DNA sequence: TGTGCCAGCAGCTTGCTAGGACGTGAGACCCAGTACTTC.

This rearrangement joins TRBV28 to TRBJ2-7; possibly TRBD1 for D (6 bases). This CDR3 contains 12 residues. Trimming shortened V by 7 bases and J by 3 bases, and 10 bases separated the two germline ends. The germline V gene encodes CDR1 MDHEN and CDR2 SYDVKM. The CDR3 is CASTSDSYEQYF. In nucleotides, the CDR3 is TGTGCCAGCACCTCGGACAGCTACGAGCAGTACTTC. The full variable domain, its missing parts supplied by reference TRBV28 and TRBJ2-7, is DVKVTQSSRYLVKRTGEKVFLECVQDMDHENMFWYRQDPGLGLRLIYFSYDVKMKEKGDIPEGYSVSREKKERFSLILESASTNQTSMYLCASTSDSYEQYFGPGTRLTVT.

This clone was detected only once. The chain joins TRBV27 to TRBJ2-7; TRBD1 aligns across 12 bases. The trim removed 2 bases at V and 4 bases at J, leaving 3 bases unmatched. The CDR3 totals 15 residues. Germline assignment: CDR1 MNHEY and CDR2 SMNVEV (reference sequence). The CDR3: CASSLVGQGAYEQYF. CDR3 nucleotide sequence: TGTGCCAGCAGTTTAGTGGGACAGGGGGCTTACGAGCAGTACTTC.

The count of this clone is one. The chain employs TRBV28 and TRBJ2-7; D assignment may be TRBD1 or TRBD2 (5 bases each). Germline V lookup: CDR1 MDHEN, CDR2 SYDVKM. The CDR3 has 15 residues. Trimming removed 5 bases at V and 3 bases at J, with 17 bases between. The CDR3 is CASSHRDREVYEQYF. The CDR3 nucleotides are TGTGCCAGCAGTCACCGGGACCGTGAGGTCTACGAGCAGTACTTC.

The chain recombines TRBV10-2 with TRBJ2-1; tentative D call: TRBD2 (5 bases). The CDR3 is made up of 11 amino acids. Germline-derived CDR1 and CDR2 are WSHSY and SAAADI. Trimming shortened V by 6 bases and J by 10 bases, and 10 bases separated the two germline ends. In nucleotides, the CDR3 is TGCGCCAGCAGAGACCCGGGGGAGCAGTTCTTC. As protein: CASRDPGEQFF.

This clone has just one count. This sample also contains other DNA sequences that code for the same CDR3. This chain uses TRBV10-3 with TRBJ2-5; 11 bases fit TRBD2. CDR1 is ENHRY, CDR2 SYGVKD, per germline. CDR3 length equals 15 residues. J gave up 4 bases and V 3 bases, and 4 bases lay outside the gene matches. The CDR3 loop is CAISDLAGGRETQYF. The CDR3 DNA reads TGTGCCATCAGTGATCTAGCGGGGGGCCGAGAGACCCAGTACTTC.

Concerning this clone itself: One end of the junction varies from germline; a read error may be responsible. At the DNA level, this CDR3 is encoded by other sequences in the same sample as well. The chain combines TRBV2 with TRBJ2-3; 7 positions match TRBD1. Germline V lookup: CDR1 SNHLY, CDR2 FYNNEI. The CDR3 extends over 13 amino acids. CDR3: CASGDRGTDTQYF. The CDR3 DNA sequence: TGTGCCAGCGGTGACAGGGGCACAGATACGCAGTATTTT.

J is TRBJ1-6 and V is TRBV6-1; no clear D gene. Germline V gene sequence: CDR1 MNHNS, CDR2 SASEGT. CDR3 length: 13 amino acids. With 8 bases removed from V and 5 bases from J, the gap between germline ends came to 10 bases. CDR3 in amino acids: CASYIKDNSPLHF. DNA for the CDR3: TGTGCCAGCTACATTAAAGATAATTCACCCCTCCACTTT.

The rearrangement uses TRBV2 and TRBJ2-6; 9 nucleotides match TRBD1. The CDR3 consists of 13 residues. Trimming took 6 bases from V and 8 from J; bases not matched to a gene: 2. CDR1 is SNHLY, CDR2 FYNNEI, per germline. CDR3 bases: TGTGCCAGCAGACAGGGGGCGACCAACGTCCTGACTTTC. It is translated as CASRQGATNVLTF. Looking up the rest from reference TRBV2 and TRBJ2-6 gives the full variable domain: EPEVTQTPSHQVTQMGQEVILRCVPISNHLYFYWYRQILGQKVEFLVSFYNNEISEKSEIFDDQFSVERPDGSNFTLKIRSTKLEDSAMYFCASRQGATNVLTFGAGSRLTVL.